This T cell receptor (beta chain) was documented in a study of immune cell composition in non-small cell lung cancer. The length of the CDR3 is 15 residues. Trimming cost V 0 bases and J 6 bases, with 11 bases left between them. Looked up from germline, CDR1 is LGHNA and CDR2 is YSLEER. On this clone itself: Antigen specificity is unknown.

Whole-study findings and limits: Tumour TCR-beta clonality showed no significant link to smoking pack-years.

Produced via immunoSEQ multiplex PCR; TCRdb's table is partial and in-frame only. The repertoire has about 2,200 clones, 88% of them found once; the top ten carry about 3.6%. The sequenced material came from lung tumor tissue. The TCR comes from a human donor with non-small cell lung cancer. The rearrangement joins TRBV4-3 to TRBJ2-2, with D unclear. CDR3 coding DNA: TGCGCCAGCAGCCAAGATTATCGCGGATCCGGGGAGCTGTTTTTT. Its translation is CASSQDYRGSGELFF.